The 26 T cell receptor beta chains presented below share a single source sample, sequenced in a study of T cells in localized non-small cell lung cancer. The table came from immunoSEQ multiplex PCR; TCRdb's copy has only in-frame clones and leaves some out. Of roughly 20,000 clones in the sample, 83% were seen once. The material sequenced was peripheral blood, taken before any cancer treatment. The receptors derive from a man between 40 and 75 years old with stage I lung adenocarcinoma.

This clone was seen a handful of times. The chain recombines TRBV19 with TRBJ2-2; 8 nucleotides line up with TRBD2. From germline, CDR1 is LNHDA and CDR2 SQIVND (reference sequence). The J segment lost 13 bases and the V segment lost 5 bases, leaving 3 bases of the junction unmatched. The CDR3 sequence is 11 residues long. CDR3 residues: CASSLGTRLFF. DNA for the CDR3: TGTGCCAGTAGTCTTGGGACTAGGCTGTTTTTT.

This clone came up once. The V gene is TRBV4-3, the J gene TRBJ2-5; TRBD1 might be the D (6 bases). The V gene's germline CDR1 is LGHNA and CDR2 YSLEER. V was shortened by 1 base and J by 4 bases, with 13 bases between the two germline ends. This CDR3 has 15 residues. CDR3 sequence: CASSQGQGSVETQYF. CDR3 nucleotide sequence: TGCGCCAGCAGCCAAGGGCAGGGGAGCGTAGAGACCCAGTACTTC.

In its sample, this clone was seen once. The rearrangement uses TRBV2 and TRBJ2-7, with unresolved D. Germline V gene sequence: CDR1 SNHLY, CDR2 FYNNEI. The CDR3 has 13 amino acids. V was clipped by 5 bases and J by 2 bases, with 10 bases between them. CDR3 loop: CASSLNTAYEQYF. The CDR3 nucleotides read TGTGCCAGCAGTCTCAACACCGCCTACGAGCAGTACTTC.

CDR3 sequence reads: CATGDRSGTDTQYF. The CDR3, as DNA: TGTGCCACCGGGGACAGGTCTGGCACAGATACGCAGTATTTT. The chain couples TRBV27 to TRBJ2-3, with 8 bases matching TRBD1. CDR3 length: 14 amino acids. Trimming at V came to 10 bases and at J to 1 base, leaving 7 bases not matched to a gene. Germline CDR1 and CDR2: MNHEY and SMNVEV (reference sequence).

This chain links TRBV5-1 with TRBJ2-5; 10 bases are a match to TRBD2. The germline V gene encodes CDR1 SGHRS and CDR2 YFSETQ. The CDR3 spans 14 residues. V lost 4 bases to trimming and J lost 3 bases; unmatched junction nucleotides: 3. Here the CDR3 DNA reads TGCGCCAGCAGCCCCGGGACTAGCGAAGAGACCCAGTACTTC. It codes for CASSPGTSEETQYF.

The J gene is TRBJ1-2, the V gene TRBV5-4; 7 bases fit TRBD1. Trimming cost V 3 bases and J 8 bases; bases outside gene matches: 10. The CDR3 has 14 residues. The V gene's germline CDR1 is SGHNT and CDR2 YYREEE (reference sequence). CDR3 bases: TGTGCCAGCAGCTCCACTACAGGGGTGTACGGCTACACCTTC. Its translation: CASSSTTGVYGYTF.

The V and J genes are TRBV7-2 and TRBJ1-1; no reliable D call. V lost 5 bases and J 4 bases, leaving 14 bases between the germline ends. The CDR3 has 14 amino acids. The V gene's germline CDR1 is SGHTA and CDR2 FQGNSA. CDR3 nucleotide sequence: TGTGCCAGCAGCCTAAGGGAGGGCGTCACTGAAGCTTTCTTT. It specifies CASSLREGVTEAFF.

The V call is TRBV23-1, the J call TRBJ1-1; D is possibly TRBD1 (5 bases). TRBV23-1 is an open reading frame whose function is uncertain. Trimming left V 11 bases short and J 0 bases short, with 13 bases between. CDR3 size: 13 residues. The CDR3: CALLSGLNTEAFF. The CDR3 coding sequence is TGCGCCCTTCTCTCGGGGCTGAACACTGAAGCTTTCTTT.

The chain employs TRBV29-1 and TRBJ1-5; D ambiguous. The length of the CDR3 is 12 residues. CDR1 and CDR2 from the germline V gene are SQVTM and ANQGSEA. V was pared by 7 bases and J by 7 bases, with 14 bases between. The CDR3 sequence is CSAQVKDQPQHF. The CDR3 region has the DNA TGCAGCGCGCAGGTAAAGGACCAGCCCCAGCATTTT.

The chain links TRBV6-5 to TRBJ2-4; a possible D gene is TRBD1 (5 bases). The germline V and J ends were trimmed by 7 bases and 4 bases, with 14 bases remaining between them. Germline V gene sequence: CDR1 MNHEY, CDR2 SVGAGI. CDR3 size: 14 residues. The CDR3 sequence: CASTSRQGKNIQYF. The CDR3 region has the DNA TGTGCCAGCACCTCGAGGCAGGGAAAAAACATTCAGTACTTC.

The J gene is TRBJ2-5, the V gene TRBV5-6; TRBD2 matches 14 bases. The V and J ends lost 2 bases and 1 base, in that order; junction bases with no gene match: 1. This CDR3 has 16 amino acids. The germline gives CDR1 SGHDT, CDR2 YYEEEE. CDR3 amino acids: CASSLGTSGGQETQYF. In DNA form, the CDR3 reads TGTGCCAGCAGCTTAGGGACTAGCGGGGGCCAAGAGACCCAGTACTTC.

This chain links TRBV5-1 with TRBJ2-3; 12 bases map to TRBD2. Germline trimming cut 1 base from V and 4 bases from J; bases unmatched to any gene: 7. The germline V gene encodes CDR1 SGHRS and CDR2 YFSETQ. The CDR3 has 17 residues. Written as DNA, the CDR3 is TGCGCCAGCAGCTTGTCACTAGCGGGGGGAGGATCAGATACGCAGTATTTT. It is translated as CASSLSLAGGGSDTQYF.

The chain combines TRBV4-3 with TRBJ1-3; tentative D call: TRBD1 (5 bases). The CDR3 is made up of 15 amino acids. Trimming cost V 2 bases and J 4 bases, with 12 bases left between them. Germline V gene sequence: CDR1 LGHNA, CDR2 YSLEER. The chain's CDR3 is CASSQSRGEGNTIYF. The CDR3 DNA is TGCGCCAGCAGCCAATCCAGAGGGGAGGGAAACACCATATATTTT.

The V and J genes are TRBV12-5 and TRBJ2-1, with D tentatively TRBD1 (6 bases). The germline CDR1 and CDR2 sequences are LGHNT and FRNRAP. Trimming left V 2 bases short and J 0 bases short, with 14 bases between. The CDR3 has 17 amino acids. CDR3 coding DNA: TGTGCTAGTGGTTTGACCTCCGGGACACTCTCCTACAATGAGCAGTTCTTC. Translated: CASGLTSGTLSYNEQFF.

In DNA, the CDR3 is TGTGCCAGCAGCTTCGGGACTAGCGGCAATGAGCAGTTCTTC. Translating it yields CASSFGTSGNEQFF. The rearrangement links TRBV11-2 to TRBJ2-1, with 11 bases matching TRBD2. Germline V lookup: CDR1 SGHAT, CDR2 FQNNGV. The V segment lost 3 bases and the J segment 6 bases; nucleotides outside the gene matches: 1. This CDR3 comprises 14 residues.

The chain has TRBV28 and TRBJ2-3, with D perhaps TRBD1 or TRBD2 (6 bases each). The germline CDR1 and CDR2 sequences are MDHEN and SYDVKM. CDR3 size: 14 residues. V gave up 6 bases and J gave up 4 bases, with 14 bases separating them. CDR3 residues: CASRRMGGADTQYF. For the CDR3, the DNA is TGTGCCAGCAGGAGAATGGGGGGCGCAGATACGCAGTATTTT.

The V call is TRBV5-1, the J call TRBJ2-1, with 9 positions matching TRBD2. Germline assignment: CDR1 SGHRS and CDR2 YFSETQ. This CDR3 is 14 amino acids long. V trimming: 4 bases; J trimming: 5 bases; junction bases outside the gene matches: 4. This chain's CDR3 is CASSPLAGNNEQFF. In DNA form, the CDR3 reads TGCGCCAGCAGCCCTCTAGCGGGGAACAATGAGCAGTTCTTC. Using reference TRBV5-1 and TRBJ2-1 for the parts outside the CDR3, the full variable domain is KAGVTQTPRYLIKTRGQQVTLSCSPISGHRSVSWYQQTPGQGLQFLFEYFSETQRNKGNFPGRFSGRQFSNSRSEMNVSTLELGDSALYLCASSPLAGNNEQFFGPGTRLTVL.

On this clone: This sample also contains other DNA sequences that code for the same CDR3. This chain links TRBV5-1 with TRBJ2-2; 8 nucleotides line up with TRBD2. There are 15 residues in the CDR3. Losses at the gene ends were 0 bases for V and 4 bases for J; bases not matched to a gene: 2. Germline V lookup: CDR1 SGHRS, CDR2 YFSETQ. The CDR3 DNA sequence: TGCGCCAGCAGCTTGGTAGCGGGAACCACCGGGGAGCTGTTTTTT. Translated: CASSLVAGTTGELFF.

The chain has TRBV19 and TRBJ2-7; TRBD2 agrees at 14 bases. The CDR3 runs to 15 residues. The germline CDR1 and CDR2 sequences are LNHDA and SQIVND (reference sequence). Trimming cost V 3 bases and J 6 bases; bases outside gene matches: 4. CDR3 amino acids: CASSMGTSGSPEQYF. CDR3 coding DNA: TGTGCCAGTAGTATGGGGACTAGCGGGAGTCCCGAGCAGTACTTC.

This chain uses TRBV6-5 with TRBJ1-2, with TRBD1 matching 8 bases. The CDR3 runs to 15 residues. From germline, CDR1 is MNHEY and CDR2 SVGAGI. V was pared by 8 bases and J by 0 bases, with 8 bases of the junction left unmatched. CDR3 DNA sequence: TGTGCCAGCGTAACCCGACAGGGGACTAACTATGGCTACACCTTC. It codes for CASVTRQGTNYGYTF.

The J gene is TRBJ2-3, the V gene TRBV5-4; 8 nucleotides agree with TRBD1. With V trimmed by 5 bases and J by 0 bases, 5 bases remained unmatched. The CDR3 covers 15 residues. Germline V CDR1 and CDR2: SGHNT, YYREEE (reference sequence). In nucleotides, the CDR3 is TGTGCCAGCAGTCCACGACAGGGGAGCACAGATACGCAGTATTTT. Translating gives CASSPRQGSTDTQYF.

The chain links TRBV6-1 to TRBJ2-7; D is uncertain. In germline, CDR1 is MNHNS, CDR2 SASEGT. The CDR3 consists of 14 residues. Trimming shortened V by 5 bases and J by 3 bases, and 14 bases separated the two germline ends. This CDR3 is CASSLDPSGYEQYF. The DNA of the CDR3 is TGTGCCAGCAGTCTCGACCCATCCGGCTACGAGCAGTACTTC.

The gene calls are TRBV2 and TRBJ2-2; 14 bases match TRBD2. This CDR3 spans 17 amino acids. The V gene's germline CDR1 is SNHLY and CDR2 FYNNEI. J gave up 1 base and V 6 bases, and 4 bases lay outside the gene matches. CDR3 region: CASRGLAGGRNTGELFF. The CDR3, as DNA: TGTGCCAGCAGAGGACTAGCGGGGGGCAGGAACACCGGGGAGCTGTTTTTT.

Points on this clone: The junction departs from the called germline gene at one end, perhaps through a read error. CDR3 bases: TGTGCCAGCCACAGTTCGGCGGGTCGACCTAACTATGGCCACACCTTC. It codes for CASHSSAGRPNYGHTF. The J gene is TRBJ1-2, the V gene TRBV28; D remains unclear. CDR1 MDHEN and CDR2 SYDVKM come from the germline V gene. The CDR3 totals 16 residues.

The chain employs TRBV6-1 and TRBJ2-1; D unclear. This CDR3 has 14 residues. Germline CDR1 reads MNHNS; CDR2 reads SASEGT. The ends were cut back, 9 bases at V and 1 base at J, with 13 bases in the middle. The CDR3 DNA reads TGTGCCAGTATTGGTCCAGGTTCCTACAATGAGCAGTTCTTC. Its protein product is CASIGPGSYNEQFF.

This chain joins TRBV5-5 and TRBJ1-1; D is perhaps TRBD1 (6 bases). V gave up 4 bases and J gave up 0 bases, with 13 bases separating them. CDR1 and CDR2 (germline): SGHKS, YYEKEE (reference sequence). This CDR3 contains 15 residues. The CDR3 here is CASSPTGTLNTEAFF. CDR3 coding DNA: TGTGCCAGCAGCCCAACCGGGACATTGAACACTGAAGCTTTCTTT.